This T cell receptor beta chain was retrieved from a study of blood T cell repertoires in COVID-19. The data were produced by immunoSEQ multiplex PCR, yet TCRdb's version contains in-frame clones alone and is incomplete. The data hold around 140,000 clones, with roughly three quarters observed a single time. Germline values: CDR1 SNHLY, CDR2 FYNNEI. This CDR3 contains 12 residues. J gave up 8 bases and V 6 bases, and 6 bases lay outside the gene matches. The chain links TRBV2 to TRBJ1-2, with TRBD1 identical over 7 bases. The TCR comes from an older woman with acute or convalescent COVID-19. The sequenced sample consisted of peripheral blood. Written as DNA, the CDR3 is TGTGCCAGCAGACAGGGGATAGGGGGCTACACCTTC. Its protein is CASRQGIGGYTF.